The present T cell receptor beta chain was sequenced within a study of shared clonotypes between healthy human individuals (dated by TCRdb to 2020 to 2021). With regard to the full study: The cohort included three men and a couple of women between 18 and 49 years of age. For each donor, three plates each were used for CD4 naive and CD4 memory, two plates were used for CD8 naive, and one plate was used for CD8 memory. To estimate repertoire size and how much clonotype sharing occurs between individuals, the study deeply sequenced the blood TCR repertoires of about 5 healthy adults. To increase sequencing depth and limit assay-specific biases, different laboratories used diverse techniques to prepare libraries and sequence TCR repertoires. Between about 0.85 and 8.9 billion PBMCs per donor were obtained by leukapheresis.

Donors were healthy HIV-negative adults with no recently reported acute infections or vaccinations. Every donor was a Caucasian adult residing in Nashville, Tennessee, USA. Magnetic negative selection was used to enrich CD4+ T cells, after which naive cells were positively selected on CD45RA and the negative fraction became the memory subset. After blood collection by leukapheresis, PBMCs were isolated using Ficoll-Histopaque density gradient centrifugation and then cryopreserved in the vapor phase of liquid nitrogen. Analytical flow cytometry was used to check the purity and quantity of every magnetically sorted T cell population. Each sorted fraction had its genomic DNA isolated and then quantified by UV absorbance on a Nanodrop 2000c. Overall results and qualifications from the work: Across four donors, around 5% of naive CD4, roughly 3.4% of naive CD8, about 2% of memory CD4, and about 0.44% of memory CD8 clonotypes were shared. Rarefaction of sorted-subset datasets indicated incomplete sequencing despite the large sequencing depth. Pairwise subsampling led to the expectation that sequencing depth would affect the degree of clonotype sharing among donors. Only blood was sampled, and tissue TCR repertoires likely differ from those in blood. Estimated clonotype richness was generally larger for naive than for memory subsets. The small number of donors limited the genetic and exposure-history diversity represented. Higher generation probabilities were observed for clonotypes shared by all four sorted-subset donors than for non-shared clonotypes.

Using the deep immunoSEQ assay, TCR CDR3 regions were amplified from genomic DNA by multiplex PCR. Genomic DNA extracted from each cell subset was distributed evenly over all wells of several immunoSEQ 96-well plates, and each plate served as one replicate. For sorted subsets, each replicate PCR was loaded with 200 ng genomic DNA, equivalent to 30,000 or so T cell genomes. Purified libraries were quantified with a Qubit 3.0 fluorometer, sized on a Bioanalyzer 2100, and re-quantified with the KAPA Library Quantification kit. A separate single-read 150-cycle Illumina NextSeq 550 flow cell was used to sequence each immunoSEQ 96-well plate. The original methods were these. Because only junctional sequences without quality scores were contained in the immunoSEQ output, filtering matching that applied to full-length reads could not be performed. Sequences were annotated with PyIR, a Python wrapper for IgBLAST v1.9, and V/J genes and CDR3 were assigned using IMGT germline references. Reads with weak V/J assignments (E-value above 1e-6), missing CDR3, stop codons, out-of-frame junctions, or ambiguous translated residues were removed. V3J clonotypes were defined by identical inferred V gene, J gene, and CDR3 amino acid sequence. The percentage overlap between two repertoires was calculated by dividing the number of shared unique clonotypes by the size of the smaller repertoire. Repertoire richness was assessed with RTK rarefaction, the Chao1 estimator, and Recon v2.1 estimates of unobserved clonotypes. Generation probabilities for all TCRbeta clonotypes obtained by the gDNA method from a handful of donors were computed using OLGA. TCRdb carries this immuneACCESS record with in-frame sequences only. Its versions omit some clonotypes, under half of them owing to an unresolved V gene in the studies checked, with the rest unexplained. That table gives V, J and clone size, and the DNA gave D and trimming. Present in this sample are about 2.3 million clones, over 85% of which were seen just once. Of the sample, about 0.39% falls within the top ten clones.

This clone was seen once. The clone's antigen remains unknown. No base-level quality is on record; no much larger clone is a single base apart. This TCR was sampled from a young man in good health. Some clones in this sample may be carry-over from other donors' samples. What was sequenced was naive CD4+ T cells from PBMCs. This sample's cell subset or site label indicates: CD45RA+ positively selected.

The bases are TGTGCCAGCAGCCCTAGTCAGTCCGGGACAGGGAGGGAGACCCAGTACTTC. It translates to CASSPSQSGTGRETQYF. The sequence is built from TRBV11-2 and TRBJ2-5; 9 nucleotides in the junction match TRBD1. Germline trimming: 5 bases from V, 5 bases from J; junction bases outside gene matches: 15. The germline V gene specifies SGHAT as CDR1 and FQNNGV as CDR2. Including cysteine and phenylalanine, the CDR3 has 17 amino acids. The read is trimmed to its CDR3 DNA, 51 bases read in frame from base 1.